This T cell receptor (beta chain) was observed in a study of blood T cell repertoires in COVID-19. Repertoires were generated with immunoSEQ multiplex PCR, while TCRdb's copy carries only in-frame clones and drops some. The data show about 500,000 clones, about 85% seen once. Germline V gives CDR1 LGHDT, CDR2 YNNKEL (reference sequence). The length of the CDR3 is 16 residues. V was cut by 0 bases and J by 1 base, with 12 bases left in between. Sequenced sample: PBMCs or T cells enriched from blood (not recorded which). The rearrangement uses TRBV3-1 (or the pseudogene TRBV3-2) and TRBJ1-1; D perhaps matches TRBD1 (6 bases). The receptor was derived from a woman aged 18-30 years who had recovered from COVID-19. Here the CDR3 reads CASSQDGRGSNTEAFF. The DNA for the CDR3 is TGTGCCAGCAGCCAAGATGGTAGGGGGTCGAACACTGAAGCTTTCTTT.